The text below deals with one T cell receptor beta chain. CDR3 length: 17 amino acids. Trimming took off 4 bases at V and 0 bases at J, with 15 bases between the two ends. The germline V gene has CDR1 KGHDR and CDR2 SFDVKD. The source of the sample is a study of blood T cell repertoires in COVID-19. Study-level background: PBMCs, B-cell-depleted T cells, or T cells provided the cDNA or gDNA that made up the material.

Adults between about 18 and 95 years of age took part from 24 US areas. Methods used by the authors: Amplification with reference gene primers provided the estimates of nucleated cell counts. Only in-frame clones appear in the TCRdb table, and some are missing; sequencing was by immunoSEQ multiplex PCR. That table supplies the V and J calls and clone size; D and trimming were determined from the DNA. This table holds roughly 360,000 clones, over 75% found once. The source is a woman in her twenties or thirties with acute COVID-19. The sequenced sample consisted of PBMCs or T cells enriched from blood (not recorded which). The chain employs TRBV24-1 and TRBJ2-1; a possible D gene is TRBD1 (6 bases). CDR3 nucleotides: TGTGCCACCAGTGACTCTACAGGGCCAAGCTCCTACAATGAGCAGTTCTTC. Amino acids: CATSDSTGPSSYNEQFF.